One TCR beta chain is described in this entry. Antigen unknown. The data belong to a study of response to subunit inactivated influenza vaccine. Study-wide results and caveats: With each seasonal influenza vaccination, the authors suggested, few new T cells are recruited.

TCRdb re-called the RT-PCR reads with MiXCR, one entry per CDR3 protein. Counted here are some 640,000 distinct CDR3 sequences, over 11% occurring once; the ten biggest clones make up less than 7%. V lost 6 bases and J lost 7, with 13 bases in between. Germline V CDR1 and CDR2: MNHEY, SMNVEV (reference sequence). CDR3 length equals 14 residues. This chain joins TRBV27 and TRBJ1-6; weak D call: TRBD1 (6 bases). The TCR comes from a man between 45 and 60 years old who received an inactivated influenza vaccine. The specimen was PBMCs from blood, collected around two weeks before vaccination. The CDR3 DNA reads TGTGCCAGCAGCGCGGGGGGGCGGAATTCACCCCTCCACTTT. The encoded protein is CASSAGGRNSPLHF.